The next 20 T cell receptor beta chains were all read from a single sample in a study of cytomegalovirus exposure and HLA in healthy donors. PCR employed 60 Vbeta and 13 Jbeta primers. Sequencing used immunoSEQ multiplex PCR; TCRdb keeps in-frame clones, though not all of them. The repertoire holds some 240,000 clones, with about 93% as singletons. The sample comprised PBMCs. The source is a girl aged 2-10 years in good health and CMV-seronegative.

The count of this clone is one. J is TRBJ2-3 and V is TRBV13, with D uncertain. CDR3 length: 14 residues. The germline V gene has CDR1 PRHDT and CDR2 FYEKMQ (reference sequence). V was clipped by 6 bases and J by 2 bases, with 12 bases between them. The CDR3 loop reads CASSLKTHTDTQYF. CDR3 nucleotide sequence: TGTGCCAGCAGTTTAAAGACTCACACAGATACGCAGTATTTT. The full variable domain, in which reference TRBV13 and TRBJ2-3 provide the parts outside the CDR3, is AAGVIQSPRHLIKEKRETATLKCYPIPRHDTVYWYQQGPGQDPQFLISFYEKMQSDKGSIPDRFSAQQFSDYHSELNMSSLELGDSALYFCASSLKTHTDTQYFGPGTRLTVL.

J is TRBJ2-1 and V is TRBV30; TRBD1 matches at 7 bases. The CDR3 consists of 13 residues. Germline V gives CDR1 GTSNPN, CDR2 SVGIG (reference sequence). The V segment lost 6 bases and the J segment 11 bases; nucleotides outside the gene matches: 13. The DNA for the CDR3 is TGTGCCTGCGCTACCCCGGGGACAGTAAAGCAGTTCTTC. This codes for CACATPGTVKQFF.

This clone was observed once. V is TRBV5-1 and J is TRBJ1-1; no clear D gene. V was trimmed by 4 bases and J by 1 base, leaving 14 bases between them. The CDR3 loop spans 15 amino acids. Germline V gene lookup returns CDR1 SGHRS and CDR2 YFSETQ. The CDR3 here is CASSGTTAGNTEAFF. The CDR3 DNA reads TGCGCCAGCAGCGGTACGACGGCAGGGAACACTGAAGCTTTCTTT.

CDR3 nucleotide sequence: TGTGCCAGCAGTGAATTTTTCGGGGAAACTGAAGCTTTCTTT. It codes for CASSEFFGETEAFF. The chain has TRBV6-1 and TRBJ1-1; D remains unclear. The germline V gene encodes CDR1 MNHNS and CDR2 SASEGT. V shed 2 bases and J shed 5 bases, with 12 bases lying between them. This CDR3 has 14 residues.

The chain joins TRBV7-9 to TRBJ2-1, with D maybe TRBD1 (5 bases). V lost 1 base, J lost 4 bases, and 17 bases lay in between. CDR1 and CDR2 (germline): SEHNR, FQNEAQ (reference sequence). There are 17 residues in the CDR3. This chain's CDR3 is CASSLGRQSTIYNEQFF. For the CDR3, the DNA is TGTGCCAGCAGCTTAGGCAGACAGTCCACCATTTACAATGAGCAGTTCTTC.

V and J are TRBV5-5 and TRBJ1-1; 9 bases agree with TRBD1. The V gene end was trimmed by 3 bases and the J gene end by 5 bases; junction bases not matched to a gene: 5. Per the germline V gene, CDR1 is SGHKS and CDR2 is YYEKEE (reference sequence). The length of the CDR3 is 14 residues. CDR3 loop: CASSWGQGGTEAFF. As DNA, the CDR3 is TGTGCCAGCAGCTGGGGACAGGGAGGGACTGAAGCTTTCTTT.

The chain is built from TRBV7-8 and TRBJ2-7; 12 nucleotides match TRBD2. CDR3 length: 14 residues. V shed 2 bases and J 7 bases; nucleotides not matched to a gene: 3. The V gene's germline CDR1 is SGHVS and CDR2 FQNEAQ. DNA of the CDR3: TGTGCCAGCAGCTTAATCGGACTAGCGGGGGAGCAGTACTTC. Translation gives CASSLIGLAGEQYF.

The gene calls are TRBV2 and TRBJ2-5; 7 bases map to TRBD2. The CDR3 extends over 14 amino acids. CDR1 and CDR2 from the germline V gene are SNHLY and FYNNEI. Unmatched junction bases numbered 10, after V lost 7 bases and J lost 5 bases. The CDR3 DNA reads TGTGCCAGCAACCGACGGGGGGTCCAGGAGACCCAGTACTTC. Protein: CASNRRGVQETQYF. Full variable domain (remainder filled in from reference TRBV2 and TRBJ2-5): EPEVTQTPSHQVTQMGQEVILRCVPISNHLYFYWYRQILGQKVEFLVSFYNNEISEKSEIFDDQFSVERPDGSNFTLKIRSTKLEDSAMYFCASNRRGVQETQYFGPGTRLLVL.

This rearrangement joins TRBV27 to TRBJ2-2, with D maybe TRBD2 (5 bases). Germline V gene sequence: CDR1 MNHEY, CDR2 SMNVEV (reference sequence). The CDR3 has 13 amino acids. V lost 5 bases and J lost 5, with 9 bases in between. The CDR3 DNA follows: TGTGCCAGCAGTGGACTTTTAACCGGGGAGCTGTTTTTT. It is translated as CASSGLLTGELFF.

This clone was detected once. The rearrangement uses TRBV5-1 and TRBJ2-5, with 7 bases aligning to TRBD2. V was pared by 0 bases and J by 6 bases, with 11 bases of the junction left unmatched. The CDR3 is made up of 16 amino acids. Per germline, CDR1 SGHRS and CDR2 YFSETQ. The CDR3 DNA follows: TGCGCCAGCAGCTTGGCCCTGGCTAGCGGTCCCCAGACCCAGTACTTC. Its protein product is CASSLALASGPQTQYF.

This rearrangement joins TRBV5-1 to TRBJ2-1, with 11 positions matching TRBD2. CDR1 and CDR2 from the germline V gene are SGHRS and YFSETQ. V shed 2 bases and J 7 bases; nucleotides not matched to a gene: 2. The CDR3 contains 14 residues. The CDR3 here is CASSFRTSGNEQFF. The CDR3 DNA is TGCGCCAGCAGCTTCCGGACTAGCGGGAATGAGCAGTTCTTC.

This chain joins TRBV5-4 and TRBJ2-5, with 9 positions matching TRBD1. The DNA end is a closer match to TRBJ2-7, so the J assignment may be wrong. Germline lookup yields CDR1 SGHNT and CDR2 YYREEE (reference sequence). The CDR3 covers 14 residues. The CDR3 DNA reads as TGTGCCAGCAGCTGGGGACAGGGAGGGAACGAGCAGTACTTC. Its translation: CASSWGQGGNEQYF.

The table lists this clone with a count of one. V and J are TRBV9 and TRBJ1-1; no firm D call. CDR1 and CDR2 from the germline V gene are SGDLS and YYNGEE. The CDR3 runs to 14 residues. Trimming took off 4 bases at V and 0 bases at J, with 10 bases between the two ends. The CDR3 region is CASSPVQVNTEAFF. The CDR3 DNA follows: TGTGCCAGCAGCCCCGTGCAGGTGAACACTGAAGCTTTCTTT.

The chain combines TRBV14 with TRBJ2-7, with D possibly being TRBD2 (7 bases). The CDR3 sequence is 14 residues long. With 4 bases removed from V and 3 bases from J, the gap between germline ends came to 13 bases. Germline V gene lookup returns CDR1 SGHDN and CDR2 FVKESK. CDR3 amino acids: CASSRRGTIYEQYF. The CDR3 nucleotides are TGTGCCAGCAGCCGAAGGGGGACTATCTACGAGCAGTACTTC.

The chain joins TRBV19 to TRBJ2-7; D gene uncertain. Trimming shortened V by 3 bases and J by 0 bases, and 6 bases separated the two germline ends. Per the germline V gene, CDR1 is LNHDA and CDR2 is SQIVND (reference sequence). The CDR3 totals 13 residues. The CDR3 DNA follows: TGTGCCAGTAGTATCGGTCTCTCCTACGAGCAGTACTTC. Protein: CASSIGLSYEQYF.

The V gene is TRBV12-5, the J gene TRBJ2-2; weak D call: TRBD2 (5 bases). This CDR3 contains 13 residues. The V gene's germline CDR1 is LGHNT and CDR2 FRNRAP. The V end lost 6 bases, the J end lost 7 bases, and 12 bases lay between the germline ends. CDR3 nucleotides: TGTGCTAGTGGAAAGGAGGTGGTCGGGGAGCTGTTTTTT. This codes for CASGKEVVGELFF.

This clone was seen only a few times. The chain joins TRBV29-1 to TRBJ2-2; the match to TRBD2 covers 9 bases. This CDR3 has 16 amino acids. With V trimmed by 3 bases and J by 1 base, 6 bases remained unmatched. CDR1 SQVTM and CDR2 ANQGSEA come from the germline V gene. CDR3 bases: TGCAGCGTTGAGGTCCTAGCGGGGAGGAACACCGGGGAGCTGTTTTTT. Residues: CSVEVLAGRNTGELFF.

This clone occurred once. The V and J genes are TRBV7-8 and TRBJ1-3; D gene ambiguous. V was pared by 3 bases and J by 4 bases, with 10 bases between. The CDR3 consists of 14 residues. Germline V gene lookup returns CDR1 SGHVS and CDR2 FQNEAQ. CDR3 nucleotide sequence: TGTGCCAGCAGCTTCTCGGGGTTAGGAAACACCATATATTTT. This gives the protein CASSFSGLGNTIYF.

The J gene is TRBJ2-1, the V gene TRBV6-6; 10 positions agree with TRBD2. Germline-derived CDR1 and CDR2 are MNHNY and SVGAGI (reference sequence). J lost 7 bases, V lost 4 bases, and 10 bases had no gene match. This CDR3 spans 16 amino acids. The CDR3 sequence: CASSSLGLAGENEQFF. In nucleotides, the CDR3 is TGTGCCAGCAGTTCCCTTGGGCTAGCGGGAGAAAATGAGCAGTTCTTC.

CDR3 in amino acids: CASSHRLASEQYF. The CDR3 DNA sequence: TGCGCCAGCAGCCACAGACTAGCCAGCGAGCAGTACTTC. The chain is built from TRBV4-1 and TRBJ2-7; 7 bases map to TRBD2. Germline CDR1 is MGHRA and CDR2 is YSYEKL. V was pared by 3 bases and J by 6 bases, with 5 bases of the junction left unmatched. This CDR3 has 13 amino acids.